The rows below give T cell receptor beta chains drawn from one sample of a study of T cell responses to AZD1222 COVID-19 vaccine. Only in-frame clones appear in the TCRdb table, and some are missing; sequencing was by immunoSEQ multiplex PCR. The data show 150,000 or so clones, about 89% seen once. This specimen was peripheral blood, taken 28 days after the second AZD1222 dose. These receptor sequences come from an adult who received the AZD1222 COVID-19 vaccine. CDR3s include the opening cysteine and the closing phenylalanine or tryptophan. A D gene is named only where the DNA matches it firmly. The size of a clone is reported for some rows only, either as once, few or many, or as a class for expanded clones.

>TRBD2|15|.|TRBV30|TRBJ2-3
CAWSTLAGWADTQYF
TGTGCCTGGAGTACGCTAGCGGGATGGGCAGATACGCAGTATTTT
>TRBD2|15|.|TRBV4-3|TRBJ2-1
CASSQVISGNNEQFF
TGCGCCAGCAGCCAAGTGATTAGCGGGAACAATGAGCAGTTCTTC
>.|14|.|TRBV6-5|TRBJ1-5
CASSYYRGNQPQHF
TGTGCCAGCAGTTACTACCGAGGCAATCAGCCCCAGCATTTT
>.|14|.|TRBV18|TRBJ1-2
CASSPTDGPDGYTF
TGTGCCAGCTCACCGACAGACGGACCCGACGGCTACACCTTC
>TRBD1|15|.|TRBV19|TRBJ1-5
CASGQGLLINQPQHF
TGTGCCAGTGGACAGGGGTTACTTATCAATCAGCCCCAGCATTTT
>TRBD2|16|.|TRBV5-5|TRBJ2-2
CASSSRLAGETGELFF
TGTGCCAGCAGCTCGAGACTAGCGGGGGAGACCGGGGAGCTGTTTTTT
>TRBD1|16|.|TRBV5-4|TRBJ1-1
CASSLGQGAGNTEAFF
TGTGCCAGCAGCTTGGGCCAGGGGGCTGGGAACACTGAAGCTTTCTTT
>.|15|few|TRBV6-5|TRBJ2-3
CASRVSSASTDTQYF
TGTGCCAGCAGGGTATCTAGCGCAAGCACAGATACGCAGTATTTT
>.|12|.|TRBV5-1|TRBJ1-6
CASSQPNSPLHF
TGCGCCAGCAGCCAGCCTAATTCACCCCTCCACTTT
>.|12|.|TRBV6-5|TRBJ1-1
CASRQGSNKPFF
TGTGCCAGCAGGCAGGGCTCCAACAAACCTTTCTTT
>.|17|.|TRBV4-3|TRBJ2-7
CASSQDLGGLGGYEQYF
TGCGCCAGCAGCCAAGATCTTGGGGGGCTAGGGGGCTACGAGCAGTACTTC
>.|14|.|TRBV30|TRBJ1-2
CAWSNRDSRGGYTF
TGTGCCTGGAGTAACCGGGATTCAAGGGGTGGCTACACCTTC
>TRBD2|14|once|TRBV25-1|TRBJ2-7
CASSPGLAPYEQYF
TGTGCCAGCAGCCCGGGACTAGCACCCTACGAGCAGTACTTC
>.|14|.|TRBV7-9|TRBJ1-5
CASSLGNQGQTQHF
TGTGCCAGCAGCTTAGGCAACCAGGGGCAGACCCAGCATTTT
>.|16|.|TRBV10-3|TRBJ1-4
CAISGVGQREDEKLFF
TGTGCCATCAGTGGCGTGGGGCAGAGAGAGGATGAAAAACTGTTTTTT
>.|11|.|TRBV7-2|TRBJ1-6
CASSGDSPLHF
TGTGCCTCGTCGGGGGATTCACCCCTCCACTTT
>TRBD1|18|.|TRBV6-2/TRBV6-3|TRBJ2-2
CASSFFPGTGRITGELFF
TGTGCCAGCAGCTTCTTCCCCGGGACAGGGCGTATCACCGGGGAGCTGTTTTTT
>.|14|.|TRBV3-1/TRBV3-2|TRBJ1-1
CASSQGRRNTEAFF
TGTGCCAGCAGCCAGGGCCGAAGGAACACTGAAGCTTTCTTT
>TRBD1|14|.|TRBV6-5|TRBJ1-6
CASLGTGANSPLHF
TGTGCCAGCCTAGGGACAGGGGCAAATTCACCCCTCCACTTT
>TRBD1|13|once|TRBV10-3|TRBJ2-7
CAISDRGIYEQYF
TGTGCCATCTCCGACAGGGGTATCTACGAGCAGTACTTC
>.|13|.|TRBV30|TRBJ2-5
CAWRRGAGETQYF
TGTGCCTGGAGACGGGGGGCCGGAGAGACCCAGTACTTC
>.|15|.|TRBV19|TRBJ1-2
CASRDNTAPRYGYTF
TGTGCCAGTAGGGACAACACGGCTCCCCGCTATGGCTACACCTTC
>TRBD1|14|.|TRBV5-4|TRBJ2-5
CASSLKGAGETQYF
TGTGCCAGCAGCTTGAAGGGGGCGGGAGAGACCCAGTACTTC
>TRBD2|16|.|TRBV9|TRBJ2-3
CASSGLAGGPTDTQYF
TGTGCCAGCAGCGGACTAGCGGGAGGGCCAACAGATACGCAGTATTTT
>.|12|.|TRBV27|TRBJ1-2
CASSPAGYGYTF
TGTGCCAGCTCACCAGCGGGCTATGGCTACACCTTC
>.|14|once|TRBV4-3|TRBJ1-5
CASSQGSSNQPQHF
TGCGCCAGCAGCCAGGGCAGTAGCAATCAGCCCCAGCATTTT